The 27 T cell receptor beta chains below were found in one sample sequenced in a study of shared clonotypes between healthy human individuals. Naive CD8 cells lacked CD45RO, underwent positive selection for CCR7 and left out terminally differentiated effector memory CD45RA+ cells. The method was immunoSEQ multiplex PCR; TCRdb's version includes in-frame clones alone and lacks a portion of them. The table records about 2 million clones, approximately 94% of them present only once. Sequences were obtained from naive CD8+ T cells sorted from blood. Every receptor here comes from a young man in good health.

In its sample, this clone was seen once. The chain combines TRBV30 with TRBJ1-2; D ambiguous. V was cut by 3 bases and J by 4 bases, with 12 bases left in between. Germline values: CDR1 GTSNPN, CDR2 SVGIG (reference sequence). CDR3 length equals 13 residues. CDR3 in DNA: TGTGCCTGGAGCGACACCGGGATCTATGGCTACACCTTC. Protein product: CAWSDTGIYGYTF.

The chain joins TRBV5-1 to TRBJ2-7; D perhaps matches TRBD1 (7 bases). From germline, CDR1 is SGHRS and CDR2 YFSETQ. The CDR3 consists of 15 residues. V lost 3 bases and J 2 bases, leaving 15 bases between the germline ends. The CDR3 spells CASSSPQGGTYEQYF. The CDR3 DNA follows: TGCGCCAGCAGCTCCCCCCAGGGGGGAACCTACGAGCAGTACTTC.

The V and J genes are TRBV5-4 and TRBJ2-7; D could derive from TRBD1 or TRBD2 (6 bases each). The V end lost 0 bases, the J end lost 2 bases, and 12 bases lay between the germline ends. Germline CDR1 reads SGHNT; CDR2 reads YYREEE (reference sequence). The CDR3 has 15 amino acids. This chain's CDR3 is CASSLVGGPTYEQYF. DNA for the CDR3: TGTGCCAGCAGCTTGGTTGGGGGGCCCACCTACGAGCAGTACTTC. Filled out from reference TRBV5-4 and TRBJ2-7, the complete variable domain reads ETGVTQSPTHLIKTRGQQVTLRCSSQSGHNTVSWYQQALGQGPQFIFQYYREEENGRGNFPPRFSGLQFPNYSSELNVNALELDDSALYLCASSLVGGPTYEQYFGPGTRLTVT.

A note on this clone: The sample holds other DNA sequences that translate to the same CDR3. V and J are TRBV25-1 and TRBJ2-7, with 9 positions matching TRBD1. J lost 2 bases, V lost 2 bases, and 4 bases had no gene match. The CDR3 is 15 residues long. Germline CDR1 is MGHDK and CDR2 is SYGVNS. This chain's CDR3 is CASSELRQGAYEQYF. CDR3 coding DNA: TGTGCCAGCAGTGAACTAAGACAGGGGGCCTACGAGCAGTACTTC.

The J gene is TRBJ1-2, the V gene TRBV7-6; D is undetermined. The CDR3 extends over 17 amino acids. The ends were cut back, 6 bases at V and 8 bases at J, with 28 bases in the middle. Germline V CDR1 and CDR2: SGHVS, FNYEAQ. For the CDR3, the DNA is TGTGCCAGCAGGTTCACGTCGCTTACGGGCGCTATGGGCGGCTACACCTTC. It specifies CASRFTSLTGAMGGYTF. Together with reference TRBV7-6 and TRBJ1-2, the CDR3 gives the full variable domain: GAGVSQSPRYKVTKRGQDVALRCDPISGHVSLYWYRQALGQGPEFLTYFNYEAQQDKSGLPNDRFSAERPEGSISTLTIQRTEQRDSAMYRCASRFTSLTGAMGGYTFGSGTRLTVV.

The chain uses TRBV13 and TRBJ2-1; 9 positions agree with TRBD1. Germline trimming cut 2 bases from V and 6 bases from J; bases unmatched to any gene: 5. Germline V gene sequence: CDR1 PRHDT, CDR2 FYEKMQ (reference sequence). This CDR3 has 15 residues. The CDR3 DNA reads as TGTGCCAGCAGCTTATATGGGACAGGGAGCAATGAGCAGTTCTTC. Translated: CASSLYGTGSNEQFF.

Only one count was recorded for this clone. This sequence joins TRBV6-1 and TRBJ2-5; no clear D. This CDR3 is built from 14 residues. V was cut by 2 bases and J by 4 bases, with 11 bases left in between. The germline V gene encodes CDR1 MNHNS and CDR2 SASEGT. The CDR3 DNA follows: TGTGCCAGCAGTGAATTTCGGAGATCAGAGACCCAGTACTTC. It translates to CASSEFRRSETQYF.

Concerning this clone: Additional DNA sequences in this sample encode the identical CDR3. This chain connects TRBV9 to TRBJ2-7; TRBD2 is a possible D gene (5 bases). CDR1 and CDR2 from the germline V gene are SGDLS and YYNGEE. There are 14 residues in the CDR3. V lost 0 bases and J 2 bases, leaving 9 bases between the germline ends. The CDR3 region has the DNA TGTGCCAGCAGCGTAGAGGACTCCCCCTACGAGCAGTACTTC. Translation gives CASSVEDSPYEQYF.

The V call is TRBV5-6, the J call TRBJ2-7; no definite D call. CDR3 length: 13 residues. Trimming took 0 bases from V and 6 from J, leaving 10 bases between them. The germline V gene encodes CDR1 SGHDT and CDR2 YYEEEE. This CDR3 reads CASSLGPALEQYF. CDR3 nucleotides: TGTGCCAGCAGCTTGGGACCCGCCCTCGAGCAGTACTTC.

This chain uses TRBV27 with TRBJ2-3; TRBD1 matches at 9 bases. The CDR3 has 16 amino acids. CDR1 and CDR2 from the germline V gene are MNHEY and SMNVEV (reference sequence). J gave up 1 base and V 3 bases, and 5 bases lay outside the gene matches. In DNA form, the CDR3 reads TGTGCCAGCAGTTTGGGACAGGGAGGGCGCACAGATACGCAGTATTTT. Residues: CASSLGQGGRTDTQYF.

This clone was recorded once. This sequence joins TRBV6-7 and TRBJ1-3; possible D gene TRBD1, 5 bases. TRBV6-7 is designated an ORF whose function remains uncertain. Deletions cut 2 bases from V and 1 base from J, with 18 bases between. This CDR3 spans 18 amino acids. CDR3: CASSYPPGTEDSGNTIYF. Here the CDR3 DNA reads TGTGCCAGCAGTTACCCCCCCGGGACTGAAGATTCTGGAAACACCATATATTTT.

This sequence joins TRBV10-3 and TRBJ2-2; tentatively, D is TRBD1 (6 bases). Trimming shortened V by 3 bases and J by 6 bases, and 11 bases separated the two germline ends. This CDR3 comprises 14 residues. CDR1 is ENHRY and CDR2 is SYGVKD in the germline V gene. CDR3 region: CAISDTGWAGELFF. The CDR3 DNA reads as TGTGCCATCAGTGATACAGGGTGGGCCGGGGAGCTGTTTTTT.

The CDR3 region has the DNA TGTGCCAGTAGTATTCGGACGGAGAGGATTGAAAAACTGTTTTTT. It translates to CASSIRTERIEKLFF. This chain links TRBV19 with TRBJ1-4; D remains unclear. V was clipped by 3 bases and J by 7 bases, with 15 bases between them. The CDR3 is 15 amino acids. Per the germline V gene, CDR1 is LNHDA and CDR2 is SQIVND (reference sequence).

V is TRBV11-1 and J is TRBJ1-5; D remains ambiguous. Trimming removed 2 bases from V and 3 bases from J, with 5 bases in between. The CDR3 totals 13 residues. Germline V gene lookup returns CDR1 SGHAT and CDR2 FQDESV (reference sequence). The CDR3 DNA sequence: TGTGCCAGCAGCTTAAGCTACAATCAGCCCCAGCATTTT. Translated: CASSLSYNQPQHF.

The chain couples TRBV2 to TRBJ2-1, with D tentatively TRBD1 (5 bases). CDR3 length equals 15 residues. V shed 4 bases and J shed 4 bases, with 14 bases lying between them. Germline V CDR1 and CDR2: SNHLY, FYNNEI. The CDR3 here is CASSARQNVYNEQFF. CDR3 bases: TGTGCCAGCAGTGCCCGACAGAATGTATACAATGAGCAGTTCTTC.

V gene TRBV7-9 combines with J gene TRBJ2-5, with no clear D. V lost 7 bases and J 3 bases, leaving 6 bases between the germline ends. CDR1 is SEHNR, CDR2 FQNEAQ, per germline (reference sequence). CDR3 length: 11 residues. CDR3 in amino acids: CASIEEETQYF. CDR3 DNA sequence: TGTGCCAGCATAGAAGAAGAGACCCAGTACTTC.

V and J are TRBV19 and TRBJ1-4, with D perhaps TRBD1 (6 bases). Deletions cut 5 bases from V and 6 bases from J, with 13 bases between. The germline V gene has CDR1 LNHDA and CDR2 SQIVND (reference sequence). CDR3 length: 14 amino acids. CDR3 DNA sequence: TGTGCCAGTAGTCTGGGGCCAGGGGATGAAAAACTGTTTTTT. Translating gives CASSLGPGDEKLFF.

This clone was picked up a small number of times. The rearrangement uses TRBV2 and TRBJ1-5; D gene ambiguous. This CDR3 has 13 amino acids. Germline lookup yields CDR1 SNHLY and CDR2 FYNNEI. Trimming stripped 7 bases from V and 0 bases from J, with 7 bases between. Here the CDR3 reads CASTGGSNQPQHF. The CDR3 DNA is TGTGCCAGCACAGGAGGTAGCAATCAGCCCCAGCATTTT. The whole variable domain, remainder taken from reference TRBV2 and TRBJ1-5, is EPEVTQTPSHQVTQMGQEVILRCVPISNHLYFYWYRQILGQKVEFLVSFYNNEISEKSEIFDDQFSVERPDGSNFTLKIRSTKLEDSAMYFCASTGGSNQPQHFGDGTRLSIL.

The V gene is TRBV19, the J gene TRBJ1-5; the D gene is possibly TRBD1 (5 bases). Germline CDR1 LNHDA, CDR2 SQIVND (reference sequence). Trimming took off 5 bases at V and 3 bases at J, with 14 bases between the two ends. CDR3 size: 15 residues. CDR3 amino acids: CASSAEGWNNQPQHF. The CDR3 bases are TGTGCCAGTAGTGCCGAGGGGTGGAACAATCAGCCCCAGCATTTT.

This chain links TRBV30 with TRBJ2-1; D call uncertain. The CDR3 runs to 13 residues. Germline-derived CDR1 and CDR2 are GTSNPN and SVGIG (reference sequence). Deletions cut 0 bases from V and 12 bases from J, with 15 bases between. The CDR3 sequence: CAWSVTPIGLQFF. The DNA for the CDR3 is TGTGCCTGGAGTGTAACCCCGATAGGATTGCAGTTCTTC.

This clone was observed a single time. The chain's CDR3 is CASSRWTSTGGELFF. As DNA, the CDR3 is TGTGCCAGCAGTCGATGGACTTCTACGGGCGGGGAGCTGTTTTTT. V and J are TRBV27 and TRBJ2-2, with TRBD2 as a possible D gene (5 bases). Trimming pared 5 bases from V and 7 bases from J, leaving 17 bases between. The CDR3 runs to 15 residues. Germline V lookup: CDR1 MNHEY, CDR2 SMNVEV (reference sequence).

The CDR3 sequence: CASSFLVSGNEQFF. CDR3 nucleotide sequence: TGTGCCAGCAGTTTTCTGGTCAGCGGCAATGAGCAGTTCTTC. V and J are TRBV28 and TRBJ2-1; tentative D call: TRBD2 (5 bases). The germline V gene encodes CDR1 MDHEN and CDR2 SYDVKM. The germline V and J ends were trimmed by 3 bases and 6 bases, with 12 bases remaining between them. The CDR3 length is 14 residues.

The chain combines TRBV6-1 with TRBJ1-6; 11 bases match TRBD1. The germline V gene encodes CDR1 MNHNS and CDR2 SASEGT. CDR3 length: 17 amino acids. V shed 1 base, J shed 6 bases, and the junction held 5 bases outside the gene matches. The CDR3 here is CASSEGTGGALNSPLHF. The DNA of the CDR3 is TGTGCCAGCAGTGAAGGGACAGGGGGCGCTCTTAATTCACCCCTCCACTTT.

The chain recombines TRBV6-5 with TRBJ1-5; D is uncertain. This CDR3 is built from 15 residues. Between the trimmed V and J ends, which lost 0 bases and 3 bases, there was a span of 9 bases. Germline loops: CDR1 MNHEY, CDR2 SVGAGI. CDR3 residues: CASSYSPGDNQPQHF. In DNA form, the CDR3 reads TGTGCCAGCAGTTACTCTCCAGGAGACAATCAGCCCCAGCATTTT.

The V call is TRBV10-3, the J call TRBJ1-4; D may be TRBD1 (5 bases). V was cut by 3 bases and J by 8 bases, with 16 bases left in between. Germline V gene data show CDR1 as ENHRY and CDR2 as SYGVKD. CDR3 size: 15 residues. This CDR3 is CAISEAWGVREKLFF. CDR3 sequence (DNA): TGTGCCATCAGTGAAGCTTGGGGGGTACGCGAAAAACTGTTTTTT.

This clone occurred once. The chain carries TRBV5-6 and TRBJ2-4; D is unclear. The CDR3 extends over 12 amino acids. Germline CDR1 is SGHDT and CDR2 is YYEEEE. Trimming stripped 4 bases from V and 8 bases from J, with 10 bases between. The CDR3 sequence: CASSLITDIQYF. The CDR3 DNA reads TGTGCCAGCAGCCTTATTACAGACATTCAGTACTTC.

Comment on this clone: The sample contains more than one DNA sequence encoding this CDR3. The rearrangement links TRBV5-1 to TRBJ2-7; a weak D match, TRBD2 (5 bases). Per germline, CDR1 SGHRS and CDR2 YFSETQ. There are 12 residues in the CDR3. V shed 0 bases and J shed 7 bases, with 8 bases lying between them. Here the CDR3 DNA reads TGCGCCAGCAGCTTGGACGGGGTAGAGCAGTACTTC. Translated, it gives CASSLDGVEQYF.